This T cell receptor (beta chain) was retrieved from a study of response to subunit inactivated influenza vaccine (dated by TCRdb to between 2018 and 2020). Regarding the complete study: To follow how T cells responded to a trivalent subunit inactivated influenza vaccine, the researchers relied on deep quantitative profiling of the T cell receptor repertoire.

About this clonotype itself: Its binding antigen is unknown. No much larger clonotype is one base removed from it; base qualities were not supplied.

The protocol used for the library was RT-PCR. Instrument on record: Illumina HiSeq 2500. TCRdb handled the public reads itself, with Q25 trimming in fastp and clone calling in MiXCR, and kept productive beta chains. Every entry covers one CDR3 protein and lists the most common genes and DNA from its rows. The sample records around 520,000 distinct CDR3 sequences, about 10% of which are singletons. The biggest ten clones account for roughly a tenth of the sample. Trimming removed 5 bases from V and 2 bases from J; the gene matches leave 9 bases unexplained. Including the terminal cysteine and phenylalanine, the CDR3 comprises 15 residues. Of the read, only the CDR3 DNA is kept; its 45 bases are in frame from base 1. CDR1 and CDR2 were assigned from the germline V gene as SGHTA and FQGNSA. Broader findings and caveats from the paper: The authors proposed that each seasonal influenza vaccination may bring in only a limited number of new T cells.

This sequence was found in a man aged 50 to 60 who received an inactivated influenza vaccine. Donor details come from another sample of the same person, matched by shared clones. The chain is assembled from TRBV7-2 and TRBJ2-7, with 7 bases matching TRBD2. The source material was PBMCs from blood, sampled on the day of vaccination. The DNA sequence reads TGTGCCAGCAGCGAACTCGGGGGGAGGGCCTACGAGCAGTACTTC. It translates to CASSELGGRAYEQYF.